Each of the 31 T cell receptor beta chains below was sequenced from the same sample in a study of blood T cell repertoires in COVID-19. Sequencing used immunoSEQ multiplex PCR; TCRdb keeps in-frame clones, though not all of them. The table shows fewer than 500,000 clones, with about 85% occurring only once. Sequenced: PBMCs or T cells enriched from blood (not recorded which). The source of these receptors is a woman aged 18-29 years with acute COVID-19.

The chain joins TRBV27 to TRBJ1-6; no definite D call. Trimming shortened V by 2 bases and J by 11 bases, and 10 bases separated the two germline ends. Germline V lookup: CDR1 MNHEY, CDR2 SMNVEV (reference sequence). This CDR3 contains 13 residues. The CDR3 reads CASSLTAGTPLHF. The CDR3 DNA sequence: TGTGCCAGCAGTTTAACCGCCGGGACACCCCTCCACTTT.

This clone was detected a few times. The gene calls are TRBV11-3 and TRBJ2-1; D is undetermined. Germline V lookup: CDR1 SGHNT, CDR2 YENEEA. The CDR3 contains 15 residues. V shed 2 bases and J shed 2 bases, with 10 bases lying between them. CDR3: CASSLRSEAYNEQFF. CDR3 DNA sequence: TGTGCCAGCAGCTTAAGAAGCGAAGCCTACAATGAGCAGTTCTTC.

Comment on this clone: Other nucleotide sequences from this sample produce the same CDR3. The chain employs TRBV10-3 and TRBJ1-5; D is unclear. Trimming took off 0 bases at V and 0 bases at J, with 6 bases between the two ends. This CDR3 contains 15 residues. Germline loops: CDR1 ENHRY, CDR2 SYGVKD. The CDR3 here is CAISESGGSNQPQHF. The CDR3 DNA reads TGTGCCATCAGTGAGTCCGGCGGTAGCAATCAGCCCCAGCATTTT.

This sequence joins TRBV2 and TRBJ2-6, with 7 nucleotides matching TRBD1. Germline V gives CDR1 SNHLY, CDR2 FYNNEI. This CDR3 has 19 residues. Trimming cost V 3 bases and J 2 bases; bases outside gene matches: 13. The CDR3 sequence: CASSDPGQTWNPGANVLTF. The CDR3 DNA follows: TGTGCCAGCAGTGACCCGGGACAGACGTGGAACCCTGGGGCCAACGTCCTGACTTTC.

This chain joins TRBV28 and TRBJ2-7; 10 positions agree with TRBD2. Germline CDR1 is MDHEN and CDR2 is SYDVKM. The V and J ends lost 2 bases and 3 bases, in that order; junction bases with no gene match: 1. CDR3 length equals 14 residues. The CDR3 loop is CASSLGLAVYEQYF. The CDR3 nucleotides read TGTGCCAGCAGTTTAGGACTAGCGGTCTACGAGCAGTACTTC.

As concerns this clone: At the DNA level, this CDR3 is encoded by other sequences in the same sample as well. The chain is built from TRBV12-3 or TRBV12-4 and TRBJ1-2; 9 nucleotides align to TRBD1. The CDR3 is 13 residues long. V gave up 6 bases and J gave up 8 bases; unmatched junction bases: 7. The CDR3 region is CASSPGTGIGYTF. In nucleotides, the CDR3 is TGTGCCAGCAGCCCCGGGACAGGGATAGGCTACACCTTC.

This sequence joins TRBV28 and TRBJ2-1, with TRBD2 identical over 11 bases. The germline gives CDR1 MDHEN, CDR2 SYDVKM. The ends lost 9 bases at V and 10 bases at J; junction bases unmatched: 5. The CDR3 loop spans 12 amino acids. CDR3 sequence: CASRRLAGEQFF. In nucleotides, the CDR3 is TGTGCCAGTCGCAGACTAGCGGGAGAGCAGTTCTTC.

The rearrangement joins TRBV5-1 to TRBJ2-7; D not certain. The CDR3 length is 13 residues. The V end was cut by 0 bases, the J end by 6 bases, with 10 bases between. CDR1 and CDR2 from the germline V gene are SGHRS and YFSETQ. The CDR3 sequence is CASSLAVTSEQYF. The CDR3 DNA follows: TGCGCCAGCAGCTTGGCCGTAACCAGCGAGCAGTACTTC.

This rearrangement joins TRBV19 to TRBJ1-5; TRBD1 matches 8 bases. The CDR3 is 15 amino acids. Per germline, CDR1 LNHDA and CDR2 SQIVND (reference sequence). J was trimmed by 2 bases and V by 6 bases; bases with no gene match: 6. This CDR3 reads CASSQGAHGNQPQHF. CDR3 bases: TGTGCCAGTAGCCAGGGGGCGCACGGCAATCAGCCCCAGCATTTT.

The chain employs TRBV3-1 (or the pseudogene TRBV3-2) and TRBJ1-5, with 9 bases that match TRBD1. The V and J ends lost 5 bases and 4 bases, in that order; junction bases with no gene match: 3. CDR3 length: 14 amino acids. Looked up from germline, CDR1 is LGHDT and CDR2 is YNNKEL (reference sequence). CDR3: CASSTTGGNQPQHF. CDR3 sequence (DNA): TGTGCCAGCAGCACGACAGGGGGGAATCAGCCCCAGCATTTT.

The CDR3 sequence: CASSVQGSRSPLHF. For the CDR3, the DNA is TGTGCCAGCAGCGTACAGGGGAGCCGGTCACCCCTCCACTTT. The chain carries TRBV9 and TRBJ1-6, with a tentative D call TRBD1 (6 bases). Trimming shortened V by 1 base and J by 10 bases, and 12 bases separated the two germline ends. The CDR3 loop spans 14 amino acids. Germline V gene lookup returns CDR1 SGDLS and CDR2 YYNGEE.

The gene calls are TRBV12-3 or TRBV12-4 and TRBJ1-1; TRBD1 might be the D (5 bases). This CDR3 contains 13 residues. V was clipped by 3 bases and J by 4 bases, with 9 bases between them. DNA of the CDR3: TGTGCCAGCAGTTTGGGGCCGGGCACTGAAGCTTTCTTT. This encodes CASSLGPGTEAFF.

In nucleotides, the CDR3 is TGTGCCAGCAGTTTATTGGGGGAGGGCCTCCCCAATGAGCAGTTCTTC. Protein product: CASSLLGEGLPNEQFF. The chain is built from TRBV28 and TRBJ2-1; 7 nucleotides agree with TRBD2. Per germline, CDR1 MDHEN and CDR2 SYDVKM. Trimming at V came to 1 base and at J to 6 bases, leaving 9 bases not matched to a gene. The CDR3 is 16 amino acids.

The V gene is TRBV4-1, the J gene TRBJ2-3; 8 bases match TRBD1. The CDR3 extends over 15 amino acids. With V trimmed by 1 base and J by 10 bases, 10 bases remained unmatched. Germline CDR1 reads MGHRA; CDR2 reads YSYEKL. As DNA, the CDR3 is TGCGCCAGCAGCCAAGTAACAGGGGGGAGAGGGTCGCAGTATTTT. Translation: CASSQVTGGRGSQYF.

The gene calls are TRBV6-5 and TRBJ1-1, with D tentatively TRBD1 (6 bases). V lost 6 bases and J 4 bases, leaving 12 bases between the germline ends. The CDR3 length is 13 residues. Germline V lookup: CDR1 MNHEY, CDR2 SVGAGI. The chain's CDR3 is CASRKGQITEAFF. The CDR3 DNA follows: TGTGCCAGCAGGAAAGGACAGATCACTGAAGCTTTCTTT.

The chain couples TRBV5-5 to TRBJ2-2; weak D call: TRBD1 (5 bases). V lost 5 bases to trimming and J lost 0 bases, with 11 bases between them. The CDR3 sequence is 15 residues long. Germline V lookup: CDR1 SGHKS, CDR2 YYEKEE (reference sequence). The CDR3 here is CASRTDRANTGELFF. For the CDR3, the DNA is TGTGCCAGCAGAACAGACAGAGCGAACACCGGGGAGCTGTTTTTT.

For the CDR3, the DNA is TGTGCCAGCAGCTTAGTGAGTTCCGAGCAGTACTTC. Its translation is CASSLVSSEQYF. The chain joins TRBV7-9 to TRBJ2-7, with unresolved D. Deletions cut 1 base from V and 6 bases from J, with 7 bases between. The CDR3 spans 12 residues. Germline V gene sequence: CDR1 SEHNR, CDR2 FQNEAQ (reference sequence).

This chain connects TRBV19 to TRBJ1-2; the D gene is possibly TRBD1 (6 bases). The CDR3 runs to 13 residues. Trimming removed 7 bases at V and 11 bases at J, with 20 bases between. Germline V CDR1 and CDR2: LNHDA, SQIVND (reference sequence). Here the CDR3 reads CASTLGQPVGYTF. For the CDR3, the DNA is TGTGCCAGTACCCTGGGACAACCAGTGGGATACACCTTC.

This CDR3 reads CASSSTTRRSYNEQFF. The CDR3 DNA follows: TGCGCCAGCAGCTCGACGACTCGACGGAGTTACAATGAGCAGTTCTTC. The chain combines TRBV5-1 with TRBJ2-1; D is unresolved. V was clipped by 3 bases and J by 4 bases, with 17 bases between them. The germline V gene encodes CDR1 SGHRS and CDR2 YFSETQ. The CDR3 contains 16 residues.

V usage is TRBV10-3 and J usage is TRBJ2-5; perhaps TRBD2 as D (6 bases). V lost 10 bases and J 4 bases, leaving 10 bases between the germline ends. This CDR3 spans 11 amino acids. Germline V gene sequence: CDR1 ENHRY, CDR2 SYGVKD. The CDR3 here is CATQGGETQYF. The CDR3 DNA sequence: TGTGCCACTCAGGGAGGAGAGACCCAGTACTTC.

The chain is built from TRBV7-2 and TRBJ2-5; 12 nucleotides align to TRBD2. The CDR3 spans 14 residues. Trimming at V came to 10 bases and at J to 2 bases, leaving 5 bases not matched to a gene. CDR1 SGHTA and CDR2 FQGNSA come from the germline V gene. CDR3 sequence reads: CATPGLAGQETQYF. CDR3 sequence (DNA): TGTGCCACCCCGGGACTAGCGGGTCAAGAGACCCAGTACTTC.

The genes are TRBV28 and TRBJ1-5, with 7 positions matching TRBD1. Germline V CDR1 and CDR2: MDHEN, SYDVKM. The ends lost 6 bases at V and 9 bases at J; junction bases unmatched: 8. The CDR3 runs 13 residues. This chain's CDR3 is CASRATGAGPQHF. CDR3 nucleotides: TGTGCCAGCAGGGCCACAGGGGCAGGGCCCCAGCATTTT.

The rearrangement links TRBV7-9 to TRBJ1-6, with D uncertain. V was trimmed by 5 bases and J by 10 bases, leaving 27 bases between them. Germline CDR1 reads SEHNR; CDR2 reads FQNEAQ (reference sequence). This CDR3 spans 18 amino acids. CDR3 in amino acids: CASSPKKKTDAAPSPLHF. The CDR3 DNA sequence: TGTGCCAGCAGCCCCAAAAAGAAAACCGACGCGGCCCCCTCACCCCTCCACTTT. The whole variable domain, filled in from reference TRBV7-9 and TRBJ1-6, reads DTGVSQNPRHKITKRGQNVTFRCDPISEHNRLYWYRQTLGQGPEFLTYFQNEAQLEKSRLLSDRFSAERPKGSFSTLEIQRTEQGDSAMYLCASSPKKKTDAAPSPLHFGNGTRLTVT.

This clone showed up just once. This chain joins TRBV28 and TRBJ1-4, with 9 bases lining up with TRBD1. CDR3 length: 13 amino acids. Germline lookup yields CDR1 MDHEN and CDR2 SYDVKM. The V segment lost 6 bases and the J segment 7 bases; nucleotides outside the gene matches: 3. The CDR3 loop reads CASRKQGAEKLFF. In DNA, the CDR3 is TGTGCCAGCAGGAAACAGGGGGCTGAAAAACTGTTTTTT.

The V and J genes are TRBV7-8 and TRBJ2-1, with TRBD2 identical over 7 bases. CDR3 length equals 15 residues. In germline, CDR1 is SGHVS, CDR2 FQNEAQ. Trimming at V came to 2 bases and at J to 10 bases, leaving 11 bases not matched to a gene. DNA of the CDR3: TGTGCCAGCAGCTTAAGGCGGACTAGACCGCGGGAGCAGTTCTTC. It is translated as CASSLRRTRPREQFF.

The rearrangement uses TRBV4-3 and TRBJ1-2, with 10 bases identical to TRBD1. Germline V lookup: CDR1 LGHNA, CDR2 YSLEER. There are 14 residues in the CDR3. V shed 3 bases, J shed 7 bases, and the junction held 5 bases outside the gene matches. CDR3 in amino acids: CASSQDRGVRGYTF. Here the CDR3 DNA reads TGCGCCAGCAGCCAGGACAGGGGGGTCCGTGGCTACACCTTC.

V and J are TRBV19 and TRBJ2-7; the D is unclear. With 2 bases removed from V and 4 bases from J, the gap between germline ends came to 12 bases. This CDR3 contains 14 residues. CDR1 is LNHDA, CDR2 SQIVND, per germline (reference sequence). The CDR3 region is CASSIQEPSYEQYF. Written as DNA, the CDR3 is TGTGCCAGTAGTATACAGGAACCATCTTACGAGCAGTACTTC. Complete variable domain (other parts from reference TRBV19 and TRBJ2-7): DGGITQSPKYLFRKEGQNVTLSCEQNLNHDAMYWYRQDPGQGLRLIYYSQIVNDFQKGDIAEGYSVSREKKESFPLTVTSAQKNPTAFYLCASSIQEPSYEQYFGPGTRLTVT.

The rearrangement uses TRBV29-1 and TRBJ2-3, with D possibly matching TRBD2 (6 bases). CDR1 is SQVTM and CDR2 is ANQGSEA in the germline V gene. V was cut by 6 bases and J by 0 bases, with 19 bases left in between. The CDR3 has 16 amino acids. As DNA, the CDR3 is TGCAGCGTCGAGCGTCGTTACAGCGGGAGCACAGATACGCAGTATTTT. It specifies CSVERRYSGSTDTQYF.

V and J are TRBV11-2 and TRBJ2-1; 11 bases fit TRBD2. The CDR3 is made up of 17 amino acids. J gave up 7 bases and V 0 bases, and 8 bases lay outside the gene matches. CDR1 is SGHAT and CDR2 is FQNNGV in the germline V gene. The CDR3 DNA sequence: TGTGCCAGCAGCTTAGAGATCCCTAGCGGGGGGCAGAATGAGCAGTTCTTC. Protein: CASSLEIPSGGQNEQFF.

The gene calls are TRBV5-8 and TRBJ2-7; TRBD2 might be the D (5 bases). The CDR3 extends over 19 amino acids. Germline V gene data show CDR1 as SGHTS and CDR2 as YDEGEE. V lost 3 bases and J 0 bases, leaving 25 bases between the germline ends. Here the CDR3 DNA reads TGTGCCAGCAGCTCCCCGGACTTGGGAAGGGCCGTTAGCTCCTACGAGCAGTACTTC. It is translated as CASSSPDLGRAVSSYEQYF.

The chain joins TRBV18 to TRBJ1-1; 8 bases line up with TRBD1. The CDR3 totals 18 residues. The V and J ends lost 5 bases and 0 bases, in that order; junction bases with no gene match: 14. Per germline, CDR1 KGHSH and CDR2 LQKENI. CDR3 region: CASSRDRGTPLVNTEAFF. In DNA, the CDR3 is TGTGCCAGCTCAAGAGACAGGGGAACGCCTTTGGTGAACACTGAAGCTTTCTTT.